This T cell receptor beta chain was obtained from a study of cytomegalovirus exposure and HLA in healthy donors. Concerning this clone: What it binds is unknown.

Points from the study as a whole: For cytomegalovirus status, the classifier reportedly gave diagnoses with high specificity and sensitivity. Among TCR beta chains, those listed as cytomegalovirus-associated numbered over 150. Earlier findings revealed that most TCR beta V segments proved productive either about 90% or about 30% of the time.

60 Vbeta and 13 Jbeta primers were used in PCR. Sequenced by immunoSEQ multiplex PCR; TCRdb stores in-frame clones only, minus some. This listing includes nearly 200,000 clones. The clonotype was recovered from a boy between 10 and 17 years old in good health and CMV-seronegative. The source material was PBMCs.

CDR3 region: CASSPLRGAHTGELFF. The CDR3 DNA sequence: TGTGCCAGCAGTCCCTTGCGGGGGGCCCACACCGGGGAGCTGTTTTTT. V and J are TRBV4-2 and TRBJ2-2; 8 bases agree with TRBD2. The germline CDR1 and CDR2 sequences are LGHNA and YNFKEQ. This CDR3 is built from 16 residues. Trimming took 6 bases from V and 3 from J; bases not matched to a gene: 9.